This is a list of T cell receptor beta chains from one sample in a study of vaccination effects on CD4 cells after COVID-19. Data came from immunoSEQ multiplex PCR; TCRdb stores just in-frame clones and leaves some out. The top ten hold about 7% of the sample, which has fewer than 55,000 clones, under 80% seen once. No antigen has been assigned to these receptors. The material was CD4+ T cells from PBMCs cultured without peptide, obtained after COVID-19 vaccination. The source of these receptors is a human donor who received a COVID-19 vaccine. Both conserved end residues are part of each CDR3. D genes are given only for firm matches. Clone size appears in some rows only: once, few, many, or a class for an expanded clone.

d_gene | j_gene | abundance | v_gene | CDR3nt | CDR3aa
TRBD1 | TRBJ1-2 | - | TRBV9 | TGTGCCAGCAGCGTAGTCAGACAGGGAAGGTTTAACTATGGCTACACCTTC | CASSVVRQGRFNYGYTF
TRBD2 | TRBJ2-1 | - | TRBV5-1 | TGCGCCAGCACCAATAGCGGGAACACACATAATGAGCAGTTCTTC | CASTNSGNTHNEQFF
- | TRBJ2-2 | - | TRBV25-1 | TGTGCCAGCAAAAAGGGCCACGGGGAGCTGTTTTTT | CASKKGHGELFF
- | TRBJ2-1 | many | TRBV5-1 | TGCGCCAGCAGTTCTCCCTCCTACAATGAGCAGTTCTTC | CASSSPSYNEQFF
TRBD1 | TRBJ2-1 | - | TRBV12-3/TRBV12-4 | TGTGCCAGCAGCCCAGAACAGGGGACAGAGCAGTTCTTC | CASSPEQGTEQFF
- | TRBJ1-4 | few | TRBV4-1 | TGCGCCAGCAGCCAAGCATCAGGTGCAACTAATGAAAAACTGTTTTTT | CASSQASGATNEKLFF
- | TRBJ1-5 | - | TRBV6-5 | TGTGCCACCGCGAGGGTGGTTCAGGCCAATCAGCCCCAGCATTTT | CATARVVQANQPQHF
TRBD1 | TRBJ1-2 | - | TRBV20-1 | TGCAGTGCTAGTAGCCCAGAGGGGGCCAACTATGGCTACACCTTC | CSASSPEGANYGYTF
- | TRBJ1-6 | - | TRBV25-1 | TGTGCCAGCAGTGAGGCCACGGTGTATAATTCACCCCTCCACTTT | CASSEATVYNSPLHF
TRBD1 | TRBJ2-1 | - | TRBV3-1/TRBV3-2 | TGTGCCAGCAGCCAAGGGACAGGGGTAGGCAATGAGCAGTTCTTC | CASSQGTGVGNEQFF
- | TRBJ2-1 | - | TRBV10-1 | TGCGCCAGCAGTACCGGGACACTTGTCGATGAGCAGTTCTTC | CASSTGTLVDEQFF
TRBD1 | TRBJ2-7 | - | TRBV7-9 | TGTGCCAGCAGCCCGGACAGGTTTTCCTACGAGCAGTACTTC | CASSPDRFSYEQYF
TRBD1 | TRBJ1-4 | once | TRBV29-1 | TGCAGCGTTTCGGACAGGGGAAGGGAAAAACTGTTTTTT | CSVSDRGREKLFF
- | TRBJ2-4 | - | TRBV13 | TGTGCCAGCAGCTTAAGACCGAAAGCCAAAAACATTCAGTACTTC | CASSLRPKAKNIQYF
- | TRBJ2-2 | - | TRBV9 | TGTGCCAGCAGCCCCGTCGTGGGGGGCCTCACCGGGGAGCTGTTTTTT | CASSPVVGGLTGELFF
- | TRBJ1-4 | - | TRBV5-5 | TGTGCCAGCAGCTTGGGGGGCGCTTCTAGTATGGAAAAACTGTTTTTT | CASSLGGASSMEKLFF
- | TRBJ2-3 | - | TRBV5-1 | TGCGCCAGCAGTTTGGCAGATACGCAGTATTTT | CASSLADTQYF
TRBD2 | TRBJ2-7 | - | TRBV7-2 | TGTGCCAGCAGCTCTAGCGGCTACGAGCAGTACTTC | CASSSSGYEQYF
- | TRBJ2-7 | - | TRBV19 | TGTGCCAGTAGTATTGGGACACATTTCACAAACCCCTACGAGCAGTACTTC | CASSIGTHFTNPYEQYF
- | TRBJ2-5 | - | TRBV29-1 | TGCAGCGTTAAATTAGGGTCTAGAATGGAGACCCAGTACTTC | CSVKLGSRMETQYF
TRBD1 | TRBJ2-7 | - | TRBV6-6 | TGTGCCAGCAGTTCGGGACAGGACTACGAGCAGTACTTC | CASSSGQDYEQYF
- | TRBJ1-6 | - | TRBV3-1/TRBV3-2 | TGTGCCAGCAGCCAAGATGGGGGTACTAATTCACCCCTCCACTTT | CASSQDGGTNSPLHF
TRBD1 | TRBJ1-2 | - | TRBV7-2 | TGTGCCAGCAGCCCGGGACAGGGCTGGTATGGCTACACCTTC | CASSPGQGWYGYTF
- | TRBJ2-5 | - | TRBV2 | TGTGCCAGCAGCTGGGGGCAAGAGACCCAGTACTTC | CASSWGQETQYF
- | TRBJ2-1 | - | TRBV12-3/TRBV12-4 | TGTGCCAGCAGGTCCCCATACTATGATGAGCAGTTCTTC | CASRSPYYDEQFF
TRBD2 | TRBJ2-7 | - | TRBV6-5 | TGTGCCAGCAGGTACTCGGGACTAGCGGATTACGAGCAGTACTTC | CASRYSGLADYEQYF
TRBD1 | TRBJ1-6 | - | TRBV2 | TGTGCCAGCAGCGCTTTGGGACAGGGTAACTCACCCCTCCACTTT | CASSALGQGNSPLHF
TRBD2 | TRBJ2-3 | - | TRBV6-4 | TGTGCCAGCAGTGAGACTAGCGGGGGCACAGATACGCAGTATTTT | CASSETSGGTDTQYF
- | TRBJ2-7 | - | TRBV10-3 | TGTGCCATCAGTGATCCAGTTGCGCGAGGCCACGAGCAGTACTTC | CAISDPVARGHEQYF
- | TRBJ2-2 | - | TRBV7-9 | TGTGCCAGCAACCGCCTAATGTCCGGGGAGCTGTTTTTT | CASNRLMSGELFF
- | TRBJ1-2 | once | TRBV19 | TGTGCCAGTAGTATTTCACCGACAGTCAGCTATGGCTACACCTTC | CASSISPTVSYGYTF
TRBD2 | TRBJ2-3 | few | TRBV25-1 | TGTGCCAGCAGTGAATTTTTTAGCGGGAGCACAGATACGCAGTATTTT | CASSEFFSGSTDTQYF
- | TRBJ2-2 | - | TRBV7-7 | TGTGCCAGCAGCTTAGGCAGGACTATACACACCGGGGAGCTGTTTTTT | CASSLGRTIHTGELFF
- | TRBJ1-6 | few | TRBV6-6 | TGTGCCACTACAGGGCGGGATTCACCCCTCCACTTT | CATTGRDSPLHF
TRBD1 | TRBJ1-1 | - | TRBV7-9 | TGTGCCAGCAGCTTAACAGGGGGCCGCGGGAACACTGAAGCTTTCTTT | CASSLTGGRGNTEAFF
TRBD1 | TRBJ2-2 | - | TRBV6-5 | TGTGCCAGCACCTCGGGACAGACTCACACCGGGGAGCTGTTTTTT | CASTSGQTHTGELFF
- | TRBJ1-2 | - | TRBV6-4 | TGTGCCAGCAGTCACGGGCAGATTGGCTATGGCTACACCTTC | CASSHGQIGYGYTF